This TCR beta chain was recorded in a study of T-cell reconstitution after alpha-beta-depleted transplantation in children. Study-level points and caveats: When one year had passed after transplant, most T-cell counts and diversity came from newly produced T cells. High day-60 TCRbeta diversity in some patients came from surviving recipient T cells and thymic progenitors. Several hundred expanded graft clones reportedly gave rise to the alpha-beta T cells present about two months after transplant.

A TCRbeta library incorporating unique molecular identifiers was prepared. TCRdb itself ran the PCR reads through MiXCR, one entry per CDR3 protein. This sample has 250,000 to 300,000 distinct CDR3 sequences, with 6.5% to 9% found just once. In this sample, this clonotype turned up many times. Its matching antigen is unknown. This clonotype was sampled from a female patient aged 2-9 years who had a stem cell transplant for Fanconi anemia, so the T cells may come from the graft donor. The material sequenced was peripheral blood, taken 360 days after TCRalphabeta/CD19-depleted stem cell transplant.

The CDR3 loop reads CASSLFASGYEQYF. The CDR3 coding sequence is TGTGCCAGCAGCTTATTTGCATCTGGCTACGAGCAGTACTTC. The chain carries TRBV7-2 and TRBJ2-7; D unclear. The CDR3 covers 14 residues. The germline V and J ends were trimmed by 2 bases and 3 bases, with 11 bases remaining between them. From germline, CDR1 is SGHTA and CDR2 FQGNSA.